This T cell receptor (beta chain) is from a study of shared T cell receptors in the human thymus. The repertoire was sequenced with immunoSEQ multiplex PCR; TCRdb's copy has only in-frame clones and lacks some. The sample has roughly 410,000 clones, 95% seen once; the top ten hold around 0.019%. V was cut by 6 bases and J by 15 bases, with 17 bases left in between. Germline V gene sequence: CDR1 SGHVT, CDR2 SQSDAQ. This CDR3 has 12 amino acids. The rearrangement links TRBV7-4 to TRBJ1-4, with no clear D. The sample consisted of thymocytes. The sequence derives from a human donor. The CDR3 bases are TGTGCCAGCAGTCTGTATGGAAAGGGCTTGTTTTTT. Protein: CASSLYGKGLFF.